This T cell receptor beta chain stems from a study of blood T cell repertoires in COVID-19. Assignment of participants to cohorts was predicated upon participant-reported clinical history. The table came from immunoSEQ multiplex PCR; TCRdb's copy has only in-frame clones and leaves some out. Among more than 150,000 clones listed, roughly 87% were seen once. The sequence was collected from a woman aged 25-40 years who had recovered from COVID-19. Material: PBMCs or T cells enriched from blood (not recorded which).

The CDR3 nucleotides read TGTGCCATCGACGCGGGTTCAGATACGCAGTATTTT. As protein: CAIDAGSDTQYF. The rearrangement joins TRBV19 to TRBJ2-3; a possible D gene is TRBD2 (5 bases). The CDR3 sequence is 12 residues long. Germline V gives CDR1 LNHDA, CDR2 SQIVND (reference sequence). Trimming removed 10 bases from V and 4 bases from J, with 12 bases in between.